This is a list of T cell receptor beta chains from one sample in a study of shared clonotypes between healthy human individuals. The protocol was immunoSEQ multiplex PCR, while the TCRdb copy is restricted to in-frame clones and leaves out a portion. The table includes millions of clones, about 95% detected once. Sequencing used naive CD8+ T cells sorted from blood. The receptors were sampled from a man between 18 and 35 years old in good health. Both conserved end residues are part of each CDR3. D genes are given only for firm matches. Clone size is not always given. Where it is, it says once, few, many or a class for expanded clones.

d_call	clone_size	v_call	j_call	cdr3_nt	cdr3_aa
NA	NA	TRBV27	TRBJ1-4	TGTGCCAGCAGTTTGGGGGGCATTCGCGGTGAAAAACTGTTTTTT	CASSLGGIRGEKLFF
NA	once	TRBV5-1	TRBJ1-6	TGCGCCAGCAGCTTGGTTGCAGCGGAAAATTCACCCCTCCACTTT	CASSLVAAENSPLHF
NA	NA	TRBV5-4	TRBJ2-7	TGTGCCAGCAGCAAGGGGGGGGGCGAGCAGTACTTC	CASSKGGGEQYF
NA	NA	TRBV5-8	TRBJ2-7	TGTGCCAGCAGAGTCTCGGGACACATCCACGAGCAGTACTTC	CASRVSGHIHEQYF
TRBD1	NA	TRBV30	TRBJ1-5	TGTGCCTGGGGACTCGGGCAGGGGGATCAGCCCCAGCATTTT	CAWGLGQGDQPQHF
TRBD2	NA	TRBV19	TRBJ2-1	TGTGCCAGTTCTAGCGGGGGAGCCCCCTACAATGAGCAGTTCTTC	CASSSGGAPYNEQFF
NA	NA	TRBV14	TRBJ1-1	TGTGCCAGCAGCGACGGGGATTTGAAAGCTTTCTTT	CASSDGDLKAFF
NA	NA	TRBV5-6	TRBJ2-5	TGTGCCAGCAGCTTGGGAGCAGGACAAGAGACCCAGTACTTC	CASSLGAGQETQYF
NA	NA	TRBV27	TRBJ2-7	TGTGCCAGCAGTTTATTGGATAGCTCCTACGAGCAGTACTTC	CASSLLDSSYEQYF
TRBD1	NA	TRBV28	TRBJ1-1	TGTGCCAGCAGTGTGGACAGGGTTTATACTGAAGCTTTCTTT	CASSVDRVYTEAFF
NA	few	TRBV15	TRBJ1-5	TGTGCCACCAGCAGATCTCTCAATCAGCCCCAGCATTTT	CATSRSLNQPQHF
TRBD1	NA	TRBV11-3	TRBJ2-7	TGTGCCAGCAGCGCAACAGGGGACGAGCAGTACTTC	CASSATGDEQYF
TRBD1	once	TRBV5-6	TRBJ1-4	TGTGCCAGCAGCTGGGGGACAGGAATTAATGAAAAACTGTTTTTT	CASSWGTGINEKLFF
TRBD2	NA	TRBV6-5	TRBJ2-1	TGTGCCAGCAGTTACTCCTTAGCGGGTGAGCAGTTCTTC	CASSYSLAGEQFF
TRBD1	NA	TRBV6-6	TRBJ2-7	TGTGCCAGCAGTTATAGGGACAGTCCCTACGAGCAGTACTTC	CASSYRDSPYEQYF
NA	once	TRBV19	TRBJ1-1	TGTGCCAGCCTCCAAGGCTCTGAAGCTTTCTTT	CASLQGSEAFF
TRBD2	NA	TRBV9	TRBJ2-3	TGTGCCAGCAGCGGTAGCGGGAGGGAGGCAGATACGCAGTATTTT	CASSGSGREADTQYF
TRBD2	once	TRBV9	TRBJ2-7	TGTGCCAGCAGCGTAGAAGCGGGAGGGAGCTCCTACGAGCAGTACTTC	CASSVEAGGSSYEQYF
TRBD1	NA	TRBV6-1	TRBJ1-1	TGTGCCAGCAGAGAAGGACAGGGGGAAGCTTTCTTT	CASREGQGEAFF
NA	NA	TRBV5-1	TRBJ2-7	TGCGCCAGCAGCTTAGGGGGAGGGGCAGCCTACGAGCAGTACTTC	CASSLGGGAAYEQYF
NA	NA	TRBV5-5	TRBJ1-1	TGTGCCAGCAGCGAACAGGGTTATGGGAACACTGAAGCTTTCTTT	CASSEQGYGNTEAFF
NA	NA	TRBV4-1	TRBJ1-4	TGCGCCAGCAGCCAAGATCTGGACGAAAAACTGTTTTTT	CASSQDLDEKLFF
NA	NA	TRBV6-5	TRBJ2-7	TGTGCCAGCAGTGTGGGGGGCCCCAGCTCCTACGAGCAGTACTTC	CASSVGGPSSYEQYF